The rows below give T cell receptor beta chains drawn from one sample of a study of vaccination and CD4 T cells after COVID-19. TCRdb re-analysed the PCR reads in MiXCR, keeping a single row per CDR3 protein. The data contain 10,000 to 15,000 distinct CDR3 sequences, approximately 50% of them seen just once; the ten biggest clones take up around 24%. Their specific antigens are unknown. Source material: CD4+ T cells from blood, cultured in vitro. The origin of the receptors is a human donor who had recovered from COVID-19. The CDR3 runs from the conserved cysteine through the conserved F or W. The D gene is left open where the match is weak. Clone size is shown for a subset of rows, as once, few, many or a class of expanded clone.

v_gene: TRBV27
j_gene: TRBJ2-6
d_gene: -
abundance: -
CDR3aa: CASSFHSGANVLTF
CDR3nt: TGTGCCAGCAGTTTTCATTCTGGGGCCAACGTCCTGACTTTC

v_gene: TRBV20-1
j_gene: TRBJ2-3
d_gene: TRBD2
abundance: few
CDR3aa: CSARLSSGRDTQYF
CDR3nt: TGCAGTGCTAGATTATCCAGCGGGAGGGATACGCAGTATTTT

v_gene: TRBV6-1
j_gene: TRBJ2-7
d_gene: -
abundance: -
CDR3aa: CASSPPGGLREQYF
CDR3nt: TGTGCCAGCAGTCCCCCGGGGGGCCTCCGGGAGCAGTACTTC

v_gene: TRBV6-1
j_gene: TRBJ2-1
d_gene: TRBD2
abundance: medium-sized
CDR3aa: CASSEASGGAYNEQFF
CDR3nt: TGTGCCAGCAGTGAAGCTAGCGGGGGCGCCTACAATGAGCAGTTCTTC

v_gene: TRBV7-2
j_gene: TRBJ2-7
d_gene: -
abundance: few
CDR3aa: CASSSYLDPEQYF
CDR3nt: TGTGCCAGCAGCTCGTACCTCGATCCCGAGCAGTACTTC

v_gene: TRBV7-9
j_gene: TRBJ2-5
d_gene: -
abundance: -
CDR3aa: CASSLWTVQETQYF
CDR3nt: TGTGCCAGCAGCTTATGGACAGTCCAAGAGACCCAGTACTTC

v_gene: TRBV28
j_gene: TRBJ1-5
d_gene: -
abundance: few
CDR3aa: CASSLRVAASGRHQPQHF
CDR3nt: TGTGCCAGCAGTTTACGGGTTGCGGCCTCAGGGAGGCATCAGCCCCAGCATTTT

v_gene: TRBV12-5
j_gene: TRBJ1-5
d_gene: -
abundance: -
CDR3aa: CASGFSLVDGNQPQHF
CDR3nt: TGTGCTAGTGGTTTCAGCCTGGTAGATGGCAATCAGCCCCAGCATTTT

v_gene: TRBV7-8
j_gene: TRBJ1-4
d_gene: -
abundance: -
CDR3aa: CASSLKGRVTNEKLFF
CDR3nt: TGTGCCAGCAGCTTAAAAGGGAGGGTGACTAATGAAAAACTGTTTTTT

v_gene: TRBV20-1
j_gene: TRBJ2-2
d_gene: -
abundance: few
CDR3aa: CSASIGDPNTGELFF
CDR3nt: TGCAGTGCTAGCATCGGGGACCCGAACACCGGGGAGCTGTTTTTT

v_gene: TRBV20-1
j_gene: TRBJ2-3
d_gene: -
abundance: few
CDR3aa: CSARSTGDTQYF
CDR3nt: TGCAGTGCTAGGTCTACAGGGGATACGCAGTATTTT

v_gene: TRBV6-5
j_gene: TRBJ2-3
d_gene: TRBD1
abundance: few
CDR3aa: CASSYTGGQVYTQYF
CDR3nt: TGTGCCAGCAGTTATACAGGGGGGCAGGTGTATACGCAGTATTTT

v_gene: TRBV2
j_gene: TRBJ1-1
d_gene: TRBD1
abundance: -
CDR3aa: CASSEVQGRNTEAFF
CDR3nt: TGTGCCAGCAGTGAAGTACAGGGGCGGAACACTGAAGCTTTCTTT

v_gene: TRBV11-2
j_gene: TRBJ2-7
d_gene: TRBD1
abundance: -
CDR3aa: CASSLRTGHSYEQYF
CDR3nt: TGTGCCAGCAGTCTCCGGACAGGGCACTCCTACGAGCAGTACTTC

v_gene: TRBV5-1
j_gene: TRBJ2-3
d_gene: TRBD2
abundance: -
CDR3aa: CASSLGPPGLAGGSLDTQYF
CDR3nt: TGCGCCAGCAGCTTGGGGCCTCCTGGACTAGCGGGAGGGTCGTTAGATACGCAGTATTTT

v_gene: TRBV6-1
j_gene: TRBJ1-5
d_gene: TRBD1
abundance: -
CDR3aa: CASSEVQGNQPQHF
CDR3nt: TGTGCCAGCAGTGAAGTACAGGGGAATCAGCCCCAGCATTTT

v_gene: TRBV7-9
j_gene: TRBJ1-4
d_gene: -
abundance: -
CDR3aa: CASSYNQGGEKLFF
CDR3nt: TGTGCCAGCAGCTACAATCAGGGAGGTGAAAAACTGTTTTTT

v_gene: TRBV7-6
j_gene: TRBJ1-1
d_gene: -
abundance: -
CDR3aa: CASSPGNLNTEAFF
CDR3nt: TGTGCCAGCAGCCCCGGGAACTTGAACACTGAAGCTTTCTTT

v_gene: TRBV7-7
j_gene: TRBJ2-3
d_gene: -
abundance: few
CDR3aa: CASSVDGQSKKYF
CDR3nt: TGTGCCAGCAGCGTAGACGGGCAATCCAAAAAGTATTTT

v_gene: TRBV6-5
j_gene: TRBJ1-2
d_gene: -
abundance: few
CDR3aa: CASSYKDRTNYGYTF
CDR3nt: TGTGCCAGCAGTTACAAGGACCGAACGAACTATGGCTACACCTTC

v_gene: TRBV24-1
j_gene: TRBJ2-3
d_gene: -
abundance: -
CDR3aa: CATSDLHLTTLDRTFLFDTQYF
CDR3nt: TGTGCCACCAGTGATTTGCATCTTACCACCCTAGACAGAACCTTCCTTTTCGATACGCAGTATTTT

v_gene: TRBV6-1
j_gene: TRBJ2-5
d_gene: TRBD2
abundance: -
CDR3aa: CASRRLAGEETQYF
CDR3nt: TGTGCCAGCAGACGCCTAGCGGGGGAGGAGACCCAGTACTTC

v_gene: TRBV28
j_gene: TRBJ1-5
d_gene: -
abundance: -
CDR3aa: CASSLRRRLPSNQPQHF
CDR3nt: TGTGCCAGCAGTTTACGCCGACGTCTTCCAAGTAATCAGCCCCAGCATTTT

v_gene: TRBV30
j_gene: TRBJ2-7
d_gene: TRBD1
abundance: -
CDR3aa: CAWGTGVIYEQYF
CDR3nt: TGTGCCTGGGGGACAGGGGTGATCTACGAGCAGTACTTC

v_gene: TRBV30
j_gene: TRBJ1-3
d_gene: -
abundance: -
CDR3aa: CAWSASSSGNTIYF
CDR3nt: TGTGCCTGGAGCGCCAGTAGCTCTGGAAACACCATATATTTT

v_gene: TRBV19
j_gene: TRBJ1-1
d_gene: TRBD1
abundance: -
CDR3aa: CASSNRGATNTEAFF
CDR3nt: TGTGCCAGTAGTAACAGGGGGGCGACGAACACTGAAGCTTTCTTT

v_gene: TRBV19
j_gene: TRBJ2-6
d_gene: -
abundance: -
CDR3aa: CASSIVSAGANVLTF
CDR3nt: TGTGCCAGTAGTATAGTTAGCGCTGGGGCCAACGTCCTGACTTTC

v_gene: TRBV10-2
j_gene: TRBJ1-2
d_gene: -
abundance: few
CDR3aa: CASSTGPMNGYTF
CDR3nt: TGCGCCAGCAGTACCGGACCTATGAATGGCTACACCTTC

v_gene: TRBV27
j_gene: TRBJ2-7
d_gene: -
abundance: few
CDR3aa: CASSLKGGHNYEQYF
CDR3nt: TGTGCCAGCAGTTTAAAGGGGGGCCATAACTACGAGCAGTACTTC

v_gene: TRBV10-3
j_gene: TRBJ2-3
d_gene: -
abundance: few
CDR3aa: CAIRGGISTDTQYF
CDR3nt: TGTGCCATCAGGGGAGGCATTAGCACAGATACGCAGTATTTT